This T cell receptor (beta chain) was captured in a study of cytomegalovirus exposure and HLA in healthy donors. Trimming cost V 5 bases and J 2 bases, with 11 bases left between them. The germline CDR1 and CDR2 sequences are SGHRS and YFSETQ. The CDR3 runs 14 residues. Notes on this clone: Its matching antigen is unknown. Other DNA sequences in this sample translate to the same CDR3.

The PCR made use of 60 Vbeta and 13 Jbeta primers. This table comes from immunoSEQ multiplex PCR, and its TCRdb copy is limited to in-frame clones, with some not included. The listing contains some 110,000 clones. Study outcomes and limitations: In a later analysis, across HLA loci, associated TCR counts were highest for DRB1, lowest for HLA-C.

Source material: PBMCs. The chain combines TRBV5-1 with TRBJ1-5; D not resolved. This TCR derives from a man aged 18 to 30 in good health and CMV-seronegative. The CDR3 DNA reads TGCGCCAGCAGACCCGATCGGGGCAATCAGCCCCAGCATTTT. It yields the protein CASRPDRGNQPQHF.